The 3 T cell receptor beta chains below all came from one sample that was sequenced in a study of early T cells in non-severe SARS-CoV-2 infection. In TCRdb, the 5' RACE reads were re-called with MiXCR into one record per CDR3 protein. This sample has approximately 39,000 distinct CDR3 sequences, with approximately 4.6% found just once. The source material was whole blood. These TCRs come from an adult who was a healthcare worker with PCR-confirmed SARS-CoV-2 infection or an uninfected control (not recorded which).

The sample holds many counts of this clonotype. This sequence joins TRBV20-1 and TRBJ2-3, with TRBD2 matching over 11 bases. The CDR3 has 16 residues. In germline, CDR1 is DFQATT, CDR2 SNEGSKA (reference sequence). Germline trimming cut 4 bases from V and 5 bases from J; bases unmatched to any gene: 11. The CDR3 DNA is TGCAGTGCTACGGCTAGCGGGGGGTATCGGGGAGATACGCAGTATTTT. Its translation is CSATASGGYRGDTQYF.

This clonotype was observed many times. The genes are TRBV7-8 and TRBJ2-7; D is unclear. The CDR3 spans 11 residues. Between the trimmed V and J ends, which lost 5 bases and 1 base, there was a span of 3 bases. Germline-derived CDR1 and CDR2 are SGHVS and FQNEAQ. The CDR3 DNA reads TGTGCCAGCAGCCCGTCCTACGAGCAGTACTTC. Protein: CASSPSYEQYF.

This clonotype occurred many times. CDR3 nucleotide sequence: TGTGCTAGTGGTCCGCGGGGGGACACTGAAGCTTTCTTT. It encodes CASGPRGDTEAFF. The V call is TRBV12-5, the J call TRBJ1-1; maybe TRBD1 (5 bases). The V end was cut by 5 bases, the J end by 3 bases, with 10 bases between. Germline lookup yields CDR1 LGHNT and CDR2 FRNRAP. The CDR3 totals 13 residues. The whole variable domain, remainder taken from reference TRBV12-5 and TRBJ1-1, is DARVTQTPRHKVTEMGQEVTMRCQPILGHNTVFWYRQTMMQGLELLAYFRNRAPLDDSGMPKDRFSAEMPDATLATLKIQPSEPRDSAVYFCASGPRGDTEAFFGQGTRLTVV.